What follows is one T cell receptor (beta chain) and its context. What it recognizes is unknown. Sequencing used immunoSEQ multiplex PCR; TCRdb keeps in-frame clones, though not all of them. The sample carries 190,000 or so clones, about 68% recorded once. These data come from a study of shared clonotypes between healthy human individuals. The wider study: Researchers assigned three CD4 naive, three CD4 memory, two CD8 naive and one CD8 memory plate to each donor. Study observations and caveats: In a handful of donors, around 5% of naive CD4 clonotypes appeared in common. The study generally estimated greater richness for naive than memory subsets.

The V and J ends lost 4 bases and 5 bases respectively, with 8 bases between them. The CDR3 contains 11 residues. CDR1 and CDR2 from the germline V gene are DFQATT and SNEGSKA (reference sequence). The donors, healthy adults who were HIV-negative, had experienced no recent acute infections or vaccinations. The sample was memory CD4+ T cells sorted from blood. The subset is: CD45RA-negative fraction. The chain uses TRBV20-1 and TRBJ2-5; D might be TRBD1 (7 bases). This sequence was found in a man aged 30 to 39 in good health. The CDR3 nucleotides are TGCAGTGCTACAGGGGGGGAGACCCAGTACTTC. It codes for CSATGGETQYF.